The T cell receptor beta chain described here comes from a study of monozygotic twins with inflammatory bowel disease. UMIs with a 6-nucleotide sample barcode were added by template switching. From its re-call of the 5' RACE reads, TCRdb lists each CDR3 protein once, without DNA. Its table records approximately 150,000 distinct CDR3 sequences. CDR3 length: 13 residues. This TCR was sampled from a human donor with ulcerative colitis or Crohn's disease, or a healthy co-twin of an affected twin (not recorded which). This chain joins TRBV12-3 or TRBV12-4 and TRBJ2-7; without DNA, the TCRdb call of TRBD2 cannot be checked. Sequencing was done on a sample of blood. CDR3: CASTGTAGYEQYF.